Listed below are T cell receptor beta chains from one sample, sequenced in a study of blood T cell repertoires in COVID-19. Repertoires were generated with immunoSEQ multiplex PCR, while TCRdb's copy carries only in-frame clones and drops some. Of under 300,000 clones listed, under 90% are singletons. Sequences were obtained from PBMCs or T cells enriched from blood (not recorded which). The receptor source for this set is a man between 18 and 35 years old who had recovered from COVID-19. Each CDR3 is given with its conserved first and last residue. D genes are given only for firm matches. Only part of the rows carry a size: once, few, many, or a class if the clone is expanded.

size	D	V	J	CDR3	DNA
NA	NA	TRBV6-5	TRBJ1-2	CASSPRRPYYGYTF	TGTGCCAGCAGCCCCCGGCGGCCTTACTATGGCTACACCTTC
NA	TRBD1	TRBV12-3/TRBV12-4	TRBJ1-3	CASSLSTGLTIYF	TGTGCCAGCAGTCTATCGACAGGGCTTACCATATATTTT
NA	NA	TRBV19	TRBJ1-2	CASSIRGRKAYGYTF	TGTGCCAGTAGTATCAGGGGACGGAAGGCCTATGGCTACACCTTC
NA	NA	TRBV3-1/TRBV3-2	TRBJ2-3	CASSQDRGNTQYF	TGTGCCAGCAGCCAAGATCGCGGGAATACGCAGTATTTT
NA	TRBD2	TRBV18	TRBJ2-7	CASSPRGTSGSYEQYF	TGTGCCAGCTCACCACGGGGGACTAGCGGGAGTTACGAGCAGTACTTC
NA	NA	TRBV3-1/TRBV3-2	TRBJ2-1	CASSHRGTLNNEQFF	TGTGCCAGCAGCCATCGCGGGACGTTAAACAATGAGCAGTTCTTC
NA	NA	TRBV10-1	TRBJ2-2	CASSRVGGELFF	TGCGCCAGCAGCAGGGTTGGCGGGGAGCTGTTTTTT
NA	TRBD2	TRBV4-2	TRBJ2-7	CASSQDSASGSDIGEQYF	TGTGCCAGCAGCCAAGATTCCGCTAGCGGGAGTGATATTGGCGAGCAGTACTTC
once	NA	TRBV24-1	TRBJ1-5	CATSDSGGRQPQHF	TGTGCCACCAGTGATTCAGGAGGGAGACAGCCCCAGCATTTT
once	TRBD1	TRBV6-5	TRBJ2-7	CASSYSGTGSSEQYF	TGTGCCAGCAGTTACTCTGGGACAGGGTCTAGCGAGCAGTACTTC
NA	NA	TRBV7-9	TRBJ2-3	CATPEAGASSLGDTQYF	TGTGCCACCCCCGAGGCAGGGGCTTCCTCCCTAGGAGATACGCAGTATTTT
once	NA	TRBV19	TRBJ1-1	CASSIGGAYGEAFF	TGTGCCAGTAGTATAGGCGGGGCGTATGGTGAAGCTTTCTTT
NA	NA	TRBV25-1	TRBJ2-4	CASSAAASRIQYF	TGTGCCAGCAGCGCCGCCGCTAGCAGGATTCAGTACTTC
NA	NA	TRBV5-4	TRBJ2-5	CASSLDRAGLQETQYF	TGTGCCAGCAGCTTGGATCGGGCCGGACTTCAAGAGACCCAGTACTTC
NA	NA	TRBV10-3	TRBJ1-1	CAISESSAGRIEAFF	TGTGCCATCAGTGAATCGTCGGCAGGGCGCATTGAAGCTTTCTTT
NA	NA	TRBV19	TRBJ1-1	CASSISPFGMNTEAFF	TGTGCCAGTAGTATAAGTCCTTTCGGTATGAACACTGAAGCTTTCTTT
NA	TRBD2	TRBV7-9	TRBJ2-1	CASSLVGGGAHDEQFF	TGTGCCAGCAGCTTAGTTGGCGGGGGGGCCCACGATGAGCAGTTCTTC
few	NA	TRBV28	TRBJ1-3	CASSSTGDSGNTIYF	TGTGCCAGCAGTTCCACAGGAGACTCTGGAAACACCATATATTTT
NA	TRBD1	TRBV19	TRBJ1-4	CASSTSTGPFLMREKLFF	TGTGCCAGTAGTACCTCGACAGGGCCTTTTCTCATGCGTGAAAAACTGTTTTTT
NA	TRBD1	TRBV11-2	TRBJ2-5	CASSLYEGQETQYF	TGTGCCAGCAGCTTATATGAGGGACAGGAGACCCAGTACTTC
NA	TRBD2	TRBV5-1	TRBJ2-1	CASSFLLAGSNFNEQFF	TGCGCCAGCAGCTTTTTGCTAGCGGGGTCTAACTTCAATGAGCAGTTCTTC
NA	TRBD1	TRBV6-5	TRBJ1-6	CASSWDRNSPLHF	TGTGCCAGCAGTTGGGACAGGAATTCACCCCTCCACTTT
once	NA	TRBV19	TRBJ1-5	CASSIGTVGNQPQHF	TGTGCCAGTAGTATAGGGACAGTAGGCAATCAGCCCCAGCATTTT
NA	NA	TRBV7-9	TRBJ1-3	CASSLTLTGGHSGNTIYF	TGTGCCAGCAGCTTAACCCTTACGGGGGGCCACTCTGGAAACACCATATATTTT
once	NA	TRBV11-3	TRBJ2-1	CASSFRPERAHEQFF	TGTGCCAGCAGTTTTAGGCCCGAGAGGGCGCATGAGCAGTTCTTC
once	NA	TRBV18	TRBJ2-2	CASSPPSRGSTGELFF	TGTGCCAGCTCACCACCCAGCAGGGGTAGCACCGGGGAGCTGTTTTTT
NA	TRBD2	TRBV2	TRBJ2-1	CASGLVMPSEQFF	TGTGCCAGCGGACTAGTGATGCCCAGCGAGCAGTTCTTC
NA	NA	TRBV18	TRBJ2-2	CASATEATGELFF	TGTGCCAGCGCAACAGAAGCCACCGGGGAGCTGTTTTTT
NA	NA	TRBV4-1	TRBJ1-3	CASSQTGLLSGNTIYF	TGCGCCAGCAGCCAAACAGGCCTGCTCTCTGGAAACACCATATATTTT
NA	TRBD2	TRBV7-2	TRBJ2-1	CASSFHSGGYNEQFF	TGTGCCAGCAGCTTTCATAGCGGGGGCTACAATGAGCAGTTCTTC
NA	NA	TRBV5-6	TRBJ1-6	CASSWLTGTGDRESLHF	TGTGCCAGCAGCTGGTTAACCGGGACTGGGGACCGGGAATCCCTCCACTTT
NA	NA	TRBV28	TRBJ1-2	CASSALVRVDGYTF	TGTGCCAGCAGTGCCTTAGTCCGGGTTGACGGCTACACCTTC
NA	TRBD2	TRBV4-2	TRBJ2-1	CASSQDPPTSGSYNEQFF	TGTGCCAGCAGCCAAGACCCGCCGACTAGCGGGAGTTACAATGAGCAGTTCTTC
NA	NA	TRBV4-2	TRBJ1-2	CASSQDGELNYGYTF	TGTGCCAGCAGCCAAGATGGGGAGTTAAACTATGGCTACACCTTC
NA	NA	TRBV18	TRBJ1-1	CASVQNTEAFF	TGTGCCAGCGTACAGAACACTGAAGCTTTCTTT
NA	NA	TRBV21-1	TRBJ1-1	CASSKAGIFWAFF	TGTGCCAGCAGCAAAGCGGGCATCTTTTGGGCTTTCTTT
NA	NA	TRBV9	TRBJ2-1	CASSVGASPYNEQFF	TGTGCCAGCAGCGTAGGGGCTAGCCCGTACAATGAGCAGTTCTTC
NA	NA	TRBV5-1	TRBJ1-2	CASSLGQGLYGYTF	TGCGCCAGCAGCTTGGGCCAGGGACTCTATGGCTACACCTTC
NA	TRBD1	TRBV19	TRBJ1-4	CASSILGVEGQGKYQLFF	TGTGCCAGTAGTATCCTGGGTGTGGAAGGACAGGGAAAATATCAACTGTTTTTT
NA	NA	TRBV11-2	TRBJ1-2	CASSWTANYGYTF	TGTGCCAGCAGTTGGACAGCCAACTATGGCTACACCTTC
NA	NA	TRBV11-3	TRBJ2-2	CASSSTIGELFF	TGTGCCAGCAGCTCGACTATTGGGGAGCTGTTTTTT
NA	NA	TRBV28	TRBJ1-1	CASSLAAGNREEAFF	TGTGCCAGCAGTTTAGCGGCAGGAAACAGGGAAGAAGCTTTCTTT
NA	TRBD2	TRBV7-3	TRBJ2-1	CASSLTAGLFIEQFF	TGTGCCAGCAGCTTAACAGCGGGACTTTTTATTGAGCAGTTCTTC
NA	NA	TRBV5-1	TRBJ1-4	CASSATGIEKLFF	TGCGCCAGCAGCGCGACAGGTATTGAAAAACTGTTTTTT
NA	NA	TRBV2	TRBJ2-5	CASISGRGLETQYF	TGTGCCAGCATTTCAGGCAGGGGCCTGGAGACCCAGTACTTC
NA	NA	TRBV5-1	TRBJ1-1	CASSLAPPNTEAFF	TGCGCCAGCAGCTTGGCCCCTCCGAACACTGAAGCTTTCTTT
NA	NA	TRBV6-5	TRBJ1-1	CASSSHRANTEAFF	TGTGCCAGCAGTTCCCACAGGGCGAACACTGAAGCTTTCTTT
NA	NA	TRBV18	TRBJ1-3	CASSPKNAAPSGNTIYF	TGTGCCAGCTCACCAAAAAATGCGGCCCCCTCTGGAAACACCATATATTTT
NA	NA	TRBV19	TRBJ1-4	CASSMFTGRGNEKLFF	TGTGCCAGTAGTATGTTTACAGGGAGAGGCAATGAAAAACTGTTTTTT
NA	NA	TRBV7-9	TRBJ1-4	CASSPTQREKLFF	TGTGCCAGCAGTCCCACCCAGCGTGAAAAACTGTTTTTT